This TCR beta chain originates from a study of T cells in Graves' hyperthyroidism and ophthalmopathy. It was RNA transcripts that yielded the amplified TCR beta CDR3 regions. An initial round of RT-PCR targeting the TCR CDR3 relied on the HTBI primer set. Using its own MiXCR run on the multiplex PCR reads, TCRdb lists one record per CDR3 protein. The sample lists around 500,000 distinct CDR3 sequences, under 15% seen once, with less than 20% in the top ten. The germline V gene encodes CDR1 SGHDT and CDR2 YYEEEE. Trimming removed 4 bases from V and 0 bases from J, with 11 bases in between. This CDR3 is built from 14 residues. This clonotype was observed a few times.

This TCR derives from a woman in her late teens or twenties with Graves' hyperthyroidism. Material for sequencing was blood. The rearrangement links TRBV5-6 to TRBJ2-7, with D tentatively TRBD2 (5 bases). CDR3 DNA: TGTGCCAGCAGCGAGGACGGACTCTCCTACGAGCAGTACGTC. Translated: CASSEDGLSYEQYV.